This T cell receptor beta chain came from a study of cytomegalovirus exposure and HLA in healthy donors. Germline CDR1 is SQVTM and CDR2 is ANQGSEA. Unmatched junction bases numbered 11, after V lost 6 bases and J lost 6 bases. The CDR3 consists of 14 residues. Findings of the study overall: A list of approximately 150 TCR beta chains associated with cytomegalovirus was given. Productive rates of about 90% or about 30% were seen for most TCR beta V segments in an earlier analysis.

Amplification used 60 Vbeta primers and 13 Jbeta primers. The repertoire was sequenced with immunoSEQ multiplex PCR; TCRdb's copy has only in-frame clones and lacks some. Here the sample spans fewer than 200,000 clones, about four fifths being singletons. Comments on this clone: What it recognizes is unknown.

Donors sampled were nominally healthy, though unrecorded immune exposures were likely. This receptor was taken from a male donor in good health and CMV-seronegative. The chain uses TRBV29-1 and TRBJ2-4, with 7 nucleotides matching TRBD1. Sequenced material: PBMCs. The DNA for the CDR3 is TGCAGCGTCCAAATCCGGGCAGGGGGAAACATTCAGTACTTC. Translating gives CSVQIRAGGNIQYF.